The clone carrying this T cell receptor beta chain was picked up a small number of times. The sample originates from a study of CD8 T cells in Susac syndrome. About the study: Sequencing included Susac syndrome patients, more than five of them with active disease and under ten in remission.

A quantity of 0.5 to 1 ug RNA underwent reverse transcription using random hexamers. Amplification of TCR beta CDR3 used immunoSEQ multiplex PCR across 54 Vbeta and 13 Jbeta. One entry per CDR3 protein, called by TCRdb with MiXCR from the immunoSEQ multiplex PCR reads. The sample carries some 210,000 distinct CDR3 sequences, 94% recorded once. The sequence was collected from a human donor with Susac syndrome. Sequenced input: CD4+ T cells from PBMCs.

The CDR3 nucleotides read TGCGCCAGCAGCTTGGACGCGGAAAAACTGTTTTTT. It translates to CASSLDAEKLFF. The chain is built from TRBV5-1 and TRBJ1-4; the D is unclear. The V end was cut by 0 bases, the J end by 8 bases, with 5 bases between. This CDR3 is built from 12 residues. CDR1 and CDR2 (germline): SGHRS, YFSETQ.